The subject of this entry is one T cell receptor beta chain. The same CDR3 also results from other DNA sequences found in this sample. The sample originates from a study of blood T cell repertoires in COVID-19. Background on the study: Collection of acute and convalescent COVID-19 samples took place in the United States, Italy and Spain. T cells, B-cell-depleted T cells, or PBMCs supplied cDNA or gDNA.

The CDR3 totals 15 residues. Per the germline V gene, CDR1 is LNHDA and CDR2 is SQIVND (reference sequence). Trimming cost V 3 bases and J 2 bases; bases outside gene matches: 5. Original processing notes: Cell counts per sample came from amplifying reference gene primers. The protocol was immunoSEQ multiplex PCR, while the TCRdb copy is restricted to in-frame clones and leaves out a portion. The DNA gave D and trimming, while V, J and clone size come from that table. The top ten hold 8% to 13% of the sample, which has over 250,000 clones, approximately 83% seen once. The gene calls are TRBV19 and TRBJ2-3, with 7 bases that match TRBD2. The TCR sequence derives from a woman aged 70-85 years with acute or convalescent COVID-19. The sample consisted of peripheral blood. Here the CDR3 reads CASSMGAGLTDTQYF. CDR3 in DNA: TGTGCCAGTAGTATGGGAGCGGGGCTCACAGATACGCAGTATTTT. Drawing the rest from reference TRBV19 and TRBJ2-3, the complete variable domain is DGGITQSPKYLFRKEGQNVTLSCEQNLNHDAMYWYRQDPGQGLRLIYYSQIVNDFQKGDIAEGYSVSREKKESFPLTVTSAQKNPTAFYLCASSMGAGLTDTQYFGPGTRLTVL.